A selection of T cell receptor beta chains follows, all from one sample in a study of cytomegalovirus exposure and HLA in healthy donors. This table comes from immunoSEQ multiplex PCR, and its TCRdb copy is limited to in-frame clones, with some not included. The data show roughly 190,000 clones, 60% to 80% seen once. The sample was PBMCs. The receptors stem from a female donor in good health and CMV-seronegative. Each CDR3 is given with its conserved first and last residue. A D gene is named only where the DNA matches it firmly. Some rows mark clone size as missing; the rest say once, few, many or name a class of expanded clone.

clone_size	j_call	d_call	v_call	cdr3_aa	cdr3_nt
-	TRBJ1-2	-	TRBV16	CASSQSGGGYGYTF	TGTGCCAGCAGCCAAAGCGGGGGCGGCTATGGCTACACCTTC
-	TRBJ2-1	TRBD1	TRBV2	CASSEGQGLFYNEQFF	TGTGCCAGCAGTGAGGGACAGGGTTTATTCTACAATGAGCAGTTCTTC
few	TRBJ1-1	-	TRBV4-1	CASSQDGLSGTEAFF	TGCGCCAGCAGCCAAGATGGTCTCTCCGGCACTGAAGCTTTCTTT
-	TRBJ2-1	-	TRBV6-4	CASSEDYQVYNEQFF	TGTGCCAGCAGTGAAGACTACCAGGTCTACAATGAGCAGTTCTTC
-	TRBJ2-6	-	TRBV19	CASSMWGLNSGANVLTF	TGTGCCAGTAGTATGTGGGGGCTGAACTCTGGGGCCAACGTCCTGACTTTC
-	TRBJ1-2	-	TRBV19	CASTGDNYGYTF	TGTGCCAGTACAGGGGATAACTATGGCTACACCTTC
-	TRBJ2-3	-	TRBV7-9	CSSRRYSTDTQYF	TGTTCCAGCAGGCGGTATAGCACAGATACGCAGTATTTT
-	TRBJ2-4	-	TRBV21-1	CASSNVRDRGRGLNIQYF	TGTGCCAGCAGCAATGTACGGGACAGGGGGCGCGGGTTAAACATTCAGTACTTC
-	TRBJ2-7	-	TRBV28	CASSQQYSYEQYF	TGTGCCAGCAGTCAACAGTACTCCTACGAGCAGTACTTC
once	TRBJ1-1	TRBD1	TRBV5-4	CASNQITTGGEAFF	TGTGCCAGCAACCAAATCACGACAGGGGGTGAAGCTTTCTTT
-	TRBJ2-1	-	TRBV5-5	CASSWENQLYNEQFF	TGTGCCAGCAGCTGGGAGAATCAGCTTTACAATGAGCAGTTCTTC
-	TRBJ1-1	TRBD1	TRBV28	CASSLEGQGYTEAFF	TGTGCCAGCAGTTTGGAGGGACAGGGGTACACTGAAGCTTTCTTT
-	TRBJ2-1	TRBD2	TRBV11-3	CASSLAGGYNEQFF	TGTGCCAGCAGCTTAGCGGGAGGGTACAATGAGCAGTTCTTC
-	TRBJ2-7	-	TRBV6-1	CASSEETASSYEQYF	TGTGCCAGCAGTGAGGAGACTGCGAGCTCCTACGAGCAGTACTTC
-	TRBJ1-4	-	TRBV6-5	CASSYSQANEKLFF	TGTGCCAGCAGTTACTCGCAGGCTAATGAAAAACTGTTTTTT
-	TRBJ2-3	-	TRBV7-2	CASSLVGLSTDTQYF	TGTGCCAGCAGCTTAGTTGGGCTTAGCACAGATACGCAGTATTTT